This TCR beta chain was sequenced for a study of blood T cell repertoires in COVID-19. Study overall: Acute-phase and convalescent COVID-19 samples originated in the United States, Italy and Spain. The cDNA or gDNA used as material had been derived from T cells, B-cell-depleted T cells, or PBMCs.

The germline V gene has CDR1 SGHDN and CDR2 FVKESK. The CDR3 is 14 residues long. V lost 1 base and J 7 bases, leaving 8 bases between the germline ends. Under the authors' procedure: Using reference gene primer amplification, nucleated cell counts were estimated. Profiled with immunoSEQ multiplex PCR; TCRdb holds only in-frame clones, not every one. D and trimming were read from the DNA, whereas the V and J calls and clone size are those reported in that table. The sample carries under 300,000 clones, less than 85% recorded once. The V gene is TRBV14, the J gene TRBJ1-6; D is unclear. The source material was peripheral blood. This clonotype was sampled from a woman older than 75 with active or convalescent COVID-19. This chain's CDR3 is CASSQASRNSPLHF. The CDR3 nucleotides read TGTGCCAGCAGCCAAGCGTCCAGGAATTCACCCCTCCACTTT. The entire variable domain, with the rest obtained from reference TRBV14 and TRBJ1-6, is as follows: EAGVTQFPSHSVIEKGQTVTLRCDPISGHDNLYWYRRVMGKEIKFLLHFVKESKQDESGMPNNRFLAERTGGTYSTLKVQPAELEDSGVYFCASSQASRNSPLHFGNGTRLTVT.